These T cell receptor beta chains were read from a single sample in a study of cytomegalovirus exposure and HLA in healthy donors. Sequencing was performed with immunoSEQ multiplex PCR; in TCRdb, only in-frame clones are kept and a portion is missing. Altogether 100,000 or so clones are present, 55% to 80% being singletons, with the ten largest covering about 4.4%. The specimen was PBMCs. The origin of the receptors is a human donor in good health. Each CDR3 is given with its conserved first and last residue. A D gene is named only where the DNA matches it firmly. Where a row states a size, it is once, few, many or the class of an expanded clone; other rows omit it.

-	-	TRBV6-5	TRBJ1-4	TGTGCCAGCAGGGAGGATCATACGAGTGAAAAACTGTTTTTT	CASREDHTSEKLFF
-	-	TRBV10-1	TRBJ2-3	TGCGCCAGCAGTGCCTTGGCTAGCGGCACAGATACGCAGTATTTT	CASSALASGTDTQYF
-	TRBD2	TRBV7-9	TRBJ2-3	TGTGCCAGCAGCGAGGGGACTAGCGGCACAGATACGCAGTATTTT	CASSEGTSGTDTQYF
-	-	TRBV2	TRBJ1-6	TGTGCCAGCAACCCCCGAGGGGGACAAATCAAGTCACCCCTCCACTTT	CASNPRGGQIKSPLHF
few	-	TRBV30	TRBJ2-2	TGTGCCTGGAGTGCTGGGGCTGGGGCCGGGGAGCTGTTTTTT	CAWSAGAGAGELFF
-	TRBD2	TRBV10-2	TRBJ2-3	TGCGCCAGCAGCTGGACTAGCGGGAGCCCTAGCACAGATACGCAGTATTTT	CASSWTSGSPSTDTQYF
-	-	TRBV29-1	TRBJ2-7	TGCAGCGTTGGAGATAACTACGAGCAGTACTTC	CSVGDNYEQYF
few	-	TRBV12-5	TRBJ1-2	TGTGCTAGTGGCCCAGGGGCCTACTATGGCTACACCTTC	CASGPGAYYGYTF
few	-	TRBV29-1	TRBJ1-2	TGCAGCGTTGATAATTTGTACTATGGCTACACCTTC	CSVDNLYYGYTF
few	-	TRBV19	TRBJ2-7	TGTGCCAGTAGTGCATGGTCTGGGGCGTACGAGCAGTACTTC	CASSAWSGAYEQYF
-	TRBD2	TRBV5-1	TRBJ2-5	TGCGCCAGCAGTCGGACTAGCGGGCTGCAAGAGACCCAGTACTTC	CASSRTSGLQETQYF
-	-	TRBV9	TRBJ2-7	TGTGCCAGCAGCATCCTGGTCAATGGCGGGGAGCAGTACTTC	CASSILVNGGEQYF
-	TRBD2	TRBV19	TRBJ2-1	TGTGCCAGTAGTATGCGGGGGGGGCGGAACAATGAGCAGTTCTTC	CASSMRGGRNNEQFF
-	-	TRBV5-4	TRBJ2-5	TGTGCCAGCAGCTTGGGGCTTTCAGGAACGGAGACCCAGTACTTC	CASSLGLSGTETQYF
-	-	TRBV5-4	TRBJ1-1	TGTGCCAGCAGTCGAGTAAGCGGGAACACTGAAGCTTTCTTT	CASSRVSGNTEAFF
-	-	TRBV29-1	TRBJ1-1	TGCAGCGTTGACGGCAGGGGATCCTGGGGGACTGAAGCTTTCTTT	CSVDGRGSWGTEAFF
-	-	TRBV11-2	TRBJ2-2	TGTGCCAGCAGCTTAGTTTTCATCGGGGAGCTGTTTTTT	CASSLVFIGELFF
-	TRBD2	TRBV14	TRBJ2-1	TGTGCCAGCAGCCAATCCCTAGCGGGAGGGGGTGCGCAGTTCTTC	CASSQSLAGGGAQFF
few	-	TRBV5-6	TRBJ1-1	TGTGCCAGCAGCCTGGGACACCGGAACACTGAAGCTTTCTTT	CASSLGHRNTEAFF
-	-	TRBV7-9	TRBJ1-1	TGTGCCAGCAGCCCTAGACGGCAGTCGGACACTGAAGCTTTCTTT	CASSPRRQSDTEAFF
-	TRBD1	TRBV10-1	TRBJ1-1	TGCGCCAGCAGTGAGTCAGCTGGACAGGGGAAAACTGAAGCTTTCTTT	CASSESAGQGKTEAFF
once	-	TRBV18	TRBJ2-7	TGTGCCAGCTCACCCTCCCACGAGCAGTACTTC	CASSPSHEQYF
few	TRBD2	TRBV25-1	TRBJ2-2	TGTGCCAGCAGTGACCGAGTGGCGGGAGGTTTACACACCGGGGAGCTGTTTTTT	CASSDRVAGGLHTGELFF
-	-	TRBV19	TRBJ2-7	TGTGCCAGTAGTATCGGGGGGCGTCGTGCTTTCTACGAGCAGTACTTC	CASSIGGRRAFYEQYF
-	-	TRBV5-6	TRBJ2-2	TGTGCCAGCAGCTTCGGACAAAGGGAGCTGTTTTTT	CASSFGQRELFF
few	TRBD1	TRBV27	TRBJ1-1	TGTGCCAGCAGTTCTCCCGGGACAGGGGGGATGATCTCTGAAGCTTTCTTT	CASSSPGTGGMISEAFF
-	-	TRBV11-2	TRBJ1-2	TGTGCCAGCAGCCCCCAGGTTGCCTATGGCTACACCTTC	CASSPQVAYGYTF
-	-	TRBV4-1	TRBJ2-7	TGCGCCAGCAGCCCCTCCGGGGACTTTACCTACGAGCAGTACTTC	CASSPSGDFTYEQYF
-	-	TRBV19	TRBJ1-3	TGTGCCAGTAGTATAGATCGGCGGAAGACTGAAACCATATATTTT	CASSIDRRKTETIYF
-	-	TRBV5-1	TRBJ1-5	TGCGCCAGCAGCTTGGTGCCAGGGAATCAGCCCCAGCATTTT	CASSLVPGNQPQHF
few	TRBD1	TRBV11-2	TRBJ1-4	TGTGCCAGCAGCTTAACCTCCGACAGGGGGGGTAATGAAAAACTGTTTTTT	CASSLTSDRGGNEKLFF
once	-	TRBV9	TRBJ2-7	TGTGCCAGCAGCCCGGGGAGTCCCCTCTACGAGCAGTACTTC	CASSPGSPLYEQYF
few	TRBD1	TRBV2	TRBJ1-2	TGTGCCAGCAGTCCGGGACAGGGGGCTGCGTATGGCTACACCTTC	CASSPGQGAAYGYTF
-	-	TRBV10-2	TRBJ2-1	TGCGCCAGCAGTGACGGAGACAATGAGCAGTTCTTC	CASSDGDNEQFF
-	TRBD1	TRBV7-9	TRBJ2-7	TGTGCCAGCAGCTGGGGGACAGTTTGGTGGGAGCAGTACTTC	CASSWGTVWWEQYF
few	TRBD1	TRBV5-8	TRBJ1-1	TGTGCCAGCAACTCCCCCGGACAGGGGCCGGAAAACACTGAAGCTTTCTTT	CASNSPGQGPENTEAFF
-	TRBD2	TRBV25-1	TRBJ2-5	TGTGCCAGCAGCGGAGCGGGGCCCGAGCGAGAGACCCAGTACTTC	CASSGAGPERETQYF
few	TRBD1	TRBV6-5	TRBJ1-2	TGTGCCAGCACCCTCTCCTTAGGGACAGAGAATGGCTACACCTTC	CASTLSLGTENGYTF
-	TRBD1	TRBV2	TRBJ2-5	TGTGCCAGCAGTACAGACAGGGGGCGAGAGACCCAGTACTTC	CASSTDRGRETQYF
-	TRBD2	TRBV5-1	TRBJ2-7	TGCGCCAGCAGCTTTACTAGCGGGAGCTCCTACGAGCAGTACTTC	CASSFTSGSSYEQYF
-	TRBD1	TRBV30	TRBJ2-7	TGTGCCTGTAAAATCCGGGACAGCTCCTACGAGCAGTACTTC	CACKIRDSSYEQYF
-	TRBD2	TRBV27	TRBJ2-3	TGTGCCAGCAGTTTAAGGGCTAGCGGGGGCCTCACAGATACGCAGTATTTT	CASSLRASGGLTDTQYF
few	TRBD2	TRBV6-1	TRBJ2-1	TGTGCCAGCAGGCTAACGGGACTAGCGGGTGAGCAGTTCTTC	CASRLTGLAGEQFF
-	-	TRBV6-4	TRBJ1-1	TGTGCCAGCAGTGAGGGCGGGGAAGCTTTCTTT	CASSEGGEAFF
-	-	TRBV21-1	TRBJ1-3	TGTGCCAGCAGCAAAGGAGTTGGAAACACCATATATTTT	CASSKGVGNTIYF
-	-	TRBV11-2	TRBJ2-1	-	CASSLSVVASGIESRFF
few	-	TRBV25-1	TRBJ2-1	TGTGCCAGCAGTGAATCGACTTACAATGAGCAGTTCTTC	CASSESTYNEQFF
-	TRBD1	TRBV5-4	TRBJ2-3	TGTGCCAGCAGGTGGGACAGATTTACAGATACGCAGTATTTT	CASRWDRFTDTQYF
-	-	TRBV4-1	TRBJ1-1	TGCGCCAGCAGCCAAGTGGGGCAGAACACTGAAGCTTTCTTT	CASSQVGQNTEAFF
-	TRBD1	TRBV4-1	TRBJ1-3	TGCGCCAGCAGCCAGGTGACAGGGGCTGGAAACACCATATATTTT	CASSQVTGAGNTIYF
few	TRBD2	TRBV19	TRBJ2-3	TGTGCCAGTAGTACGGGACTAGCGGGACACTTTCGCACAGATACGCAGTATTTT	CASSTGLAGHFRTDTQYF
-	-	TRBV11-2	TRBJ1-5	TGTGCCAGCAGCTTAAGTACGGGGTGGGATCAGCCCCAGCATTTT	CASSLSTGWDQPQHF
once	-	TRBV28	TRBJ2-1	TGTGCCAGCCTACGACTGAGCTCCTACAATGAGCAGTTCTTC	CASLRLSSYNEQFF